What follows describes a single TCR beta chain. Its cognate antigen has yet to be identified. Nothing much larger sits one base from this clone, and base qualities are not available. These data belong to a study of blood T cell repertoires in COVID-19 (dated by TCRdb to the early 2020s). For context, the study as a whole: Samples from collaborators originated in the United States, Italy and Spain and spanned both the acute and convalescent phases of COVID-19. The prospective study material was composed of cDNA or gDNA derived from T cells, B-cell-depleted T cells, or PBMCs. Subjects who had been exposed to COVID-19, were actively infected with it, or had recovered from it provided the deeply sampled blood TCRbeta repertoires that made up the dataset. The repertoires were released in a freely available public database intended as a resource for research on the immune response to SARS-CoV-2. Samples came from the ongoing ImmuneRACE study (first 160 participants) plus 1,254 subjects from 6 global collaborators. The sample metadata nearly always contained a de-identified subject ID, COVID-19 status, age in years and sex. HLA class I and class II types, where available, came from metadata supplied by the sample provider rather than from assay-based typing.

TCRbeta CDR3 regions were amplified from genomic DNA by means of the immunoSEQ Assay, a bias-controlled multiplex PCR. The original pipeline was this. Within the assay, amplification of reference gene primers was used to estimate how many nucleated cells each sample contained. To quantify the absolute abundance of each unique TCRbeta CDR3 rearrangement, sequence reads were collapsed and filtered. Productive Simpson clonality was computed per sample as the square root of Simpson's diversity index over productive rearrangements. TCRdb re-hosts the immuneACCESS table, in-frame sequences only. Its copies lack some clones; in the studies checked, an unresolved V gene accounts for under half of them, and the cause for the rest is not known. That table supplies the V and J calls and clone size; D and trimming were determined from the DNA. The sample profile shows some 260,000 clones; over 75% of them were found once. Of the sample, around 0.8% falls within the top ten clones.

Beyond this particular receptor, the publication reports: How much clinical and demographic metadata was included differed by source and by participant, and the metadata was provided uncurated.

Whole blood was collected in K2EDTA tubes by collaborating institutions according to the institutions' own protocols. For TCRbeta analysis, collaborators shipped samples as frozen whole blood, isolated PBMCs, or DNA extracted from either of those sample types. The CDR3 runs 13 residues from the cysteine to the phenylalanine. Only the CDR3 DNA stays, 39 bases, in frame from base 1. Trimming takes 0 bases from V and 1 base from J, and the germline ends sit 6 bases apart. Via the germline V gene (reference sequence), CDR1 is GTSNPN and CDR2 SVGIG. The V and J segments used are TRBV30 and TRBJ1-2; the D gene assignment is ambiguous. Material: peripheral blood. The sequence was obtained from a woman aged 25-40 years with acute or convalescent COVID-19. In nucleotide form, the sequence is TGTGCCTGGAGTGTACGAGGTAACTATGGCTACACCTTC. It encodes CAWSVRGNYGYTF.